This T cell receptor beta chain originates from a study of OX40 agonist ivuxolimab in advanced cancers. Here immunoSEQ multiplex PCR was the method, and the copy in TCRdb shows in-frame clones only, minus some. The sample contains 92,000 or so clones, roughly 80% of which appear only once. V lost 4 bases to trimming and J lost 5 bases; unmatched junction nucleotides: 6. Germline V gene sequence: CDR1 SGDLS, CDR2 YYNGEE. The CDR3 has 13 residues. Study-wide points: Expanded clones tended on average to be more numerous among CD8+ T cells than CD4+.

On this clone itself: Antigen: not known.

The input for sequencing was CD4+ or CD8+ T cells sorted from blood, taken in a trial of the OX40 agonist ivuxolimab. The sequence derives from an adult with an advanced solid tumor such as melanoma, head and neck, liver or kidney cancer. The chain carries TRBV9 and TRBJ2-7, with 7 bases matching TRBD1. In DNA, the CDR3 is TGTGCCAGCAGCTCCTTGGACAGGAACGAGCAGTACTTC. Its translation: CASSSLDRNEQYF.